This T cell receptor (beta chain) was documented in a study of T cell responses to AZD1222 COVID-19 vaccine. The CDR3 runs 17 residues. CDR1 LGHNA and CDR2 YNFKEQ come from the germline V gene. With V trimmed by 3 bases and J by 1 base, 5 bases remained unmatched. TCRdb keeps only in-frame clones here, not all; method: immunoSEQ multiplex PCR. The profile covers 120,000 or so clones, with more than 75% appearing a single time and roughly 4% taken by the ten largest. The V call is TRBV4-2, the J call TRBJ2-2; 10 bases match TRBD2. The source material was peripheral blood, sampled 28 days after the second AZD1222 dose. The TCR sequence derives from an adult who received the AZD1222 COVID-19 vaccine. The CDR3, as DNA: TGTGCCAGCAGCCAGATAATAGCGGGAGGGAACACCGGGGAGCTGTTTTTT. As protein: CASSQIIAGGNTGELFF.